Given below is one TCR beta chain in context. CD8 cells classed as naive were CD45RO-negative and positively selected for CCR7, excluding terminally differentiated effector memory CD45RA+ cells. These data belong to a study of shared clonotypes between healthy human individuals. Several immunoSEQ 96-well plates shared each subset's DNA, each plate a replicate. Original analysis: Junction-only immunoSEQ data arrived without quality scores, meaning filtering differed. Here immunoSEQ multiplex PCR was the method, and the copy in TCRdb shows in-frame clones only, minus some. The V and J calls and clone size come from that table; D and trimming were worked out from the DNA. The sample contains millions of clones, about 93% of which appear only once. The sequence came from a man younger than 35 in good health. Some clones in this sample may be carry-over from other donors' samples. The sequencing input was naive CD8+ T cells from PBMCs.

The CDR3 nucleotides are TGCGCCAGCAGGCACGACAGAACCTACGAGCAGTACTTC. As protein: CASRHDRTYEQYF. The rearrangement links TRBV5-1 to TRBJ2-7, with D possibly matching TRBD1 (5 bases). The CDR3 covers 13 residues. Looked up from germline, CDR1 is SGHRS and CDR2 is YFSETQ. Trimming left V 5 bases short and J 2 bases short, with 11 bases between.